The source of this TCR beta chain is a study of T-cell memory formation after mild COVID-19. Study-level findings and limits: The authors left the SARS-CoV-2 specificity of second-wave clones peaking on day 37 unconfirmed. Chiefly within CM and EM were the contracting CD4+ clones; CD8+ ones were within EMRA. Clones that contracted from day 15 to 85 were balanced CD4/CD8, while later expanders leaned CD4+.

This clonotype was seen more than once but under ten times. Its target is unknown. The 5'RACE method, run with constant-segment primers, produced TCR alpha and TCR beta cDNA libraries (carrying sample barcodes and UMIs). TCRdb reprocessed the 5' RACE reads via MiXCR and lists one record per CDR3 protein. Of approximately 260,000 distinct CDR3 sequences listed, roughly 18% are singletons. The CDR3 is 13 residues long. V was trimmed by 2 bases and J by 2 bases, leaving 7 bases between them. Looked up from germline, CDR1 is KGHSH and CDR2 is LQKENI. This TCR came from a man aged 18-30 years who had mild COVID-19 (a few samples of this study predate the infection). Cell type and time point are not known. V is TRBV18 and J is TRBJ2-7; unclear D gene. Sequencing was performed on PBMCs or a T cell subset sorted from them (not recorded which). The CDR3 DNA follows: TGTGCCAGCTCACCAGGGAACCCCTACGAGCAGTACGTC. Protein sequence: CASSPGNPYEQYV.